The 8 T cell receptor beta chains given below trace back to one sample, sequenced in a study of post-analysis software for immune sequencing data. Overall study results and limits: Five or six TRBV segments, TRBV5-6, TRBV5-1 and TRBV20-1 among them, were found more frequent in patients than controls.

Unique molecular identifiers had been added to the TCR beta cDNA libraries. MiXCR, applied by TCRdb to the PCR reads, yields one record per CDR3 protein. The sample lists around 400,000 distinct CDR3 sequences, about a third occurring once. The antigens for these receptors are not known. The sequenced sample consisted of blood. These receptors all stem from a girl aged 5-17 years with multiple sclerosis.

The CDR3 here is CASSQDLVPVPEKLFF. As DNA, the CDR3 is TGTGCCAGCAGCCAAGATTTAGTCCCCGTTCCTGAAAAACTGTTTTTT. The chain links TRBV14 to TRBJ1-4; no clear D. Germline assignment: CDR1 SGHDN and CDR2 FVKESK. V lost 0 bases and J 7 bases, leaving 15 bases between the germline ends. The CDR3 spans 16 residues.

The chain employs TRBV20-1 and TRBJ2-6, with D tentatively TRBD2 (6 bases). V was clipped by 5 bases and J by 0 bases, with 17 bases between them. Germline V gene data show CDR1 as DFQATT and CDR2 as SNEGSKA (reference sequence). CDR3 size: 17 residues. The CDR3 bases are TGCAGTGCTCCAAAGGGGCTAGCGAGCTCTGGGGCCAACGTCCTGACTTTC. Protein sequence: CSAPKGLASSGANVLTF.

This clonotype was picked up a small number of times. This chain joins TRBV6-5 and TRBJ2-7, with 9 bases matching TRBD1. Germline trimming cut 2 bases from V and 4 bases from J; bases unmatched to any gene: 6. Germline V CDR1 and CDR2: MNHEY, SVGAGI. This CDR3 contains 15 residues. The CDR3 region has the DNA TGTGCCAGCAGTTACGGGGGACAGGGTGGGTACGAGCAGTACTTC. This encodes CASSYGGQGGYEQYF.

In its sample, this clonotype was seen a few times. The V and J genes are TRBV7-2 and TRBJ2-5, with a tentative D call TRBD1 (5 bases). Germline CDR1 is SGHTA and CDR2 is FQGNSA. V was cut by 2 bases and J by 4 bases, with 11 bases left in between. The CDR3 extends over 14 amino acids. CDR3 sequence (DNA): TGTGCCAGCAGCTTAAGGCGGCAGGGAGAGACCCAGTACTTC. Its translation: CASSLRRQGETQYF.

This clonotype was seen a few times. This chain connects TRBV3-1 to TRBJ1-4; D gene uncertain. The ends were cut back, 6 bases at V and 1 base at J, with 9 bases in the middle. The CDR3 is 14 amino acids. The germline V gene encodes CDR1 LGHDT and CDR2 YNNKEL (reference sequence). For the CDR3, the DNA is TGTGCCAGCAGTACGAGGCGAACTAATGAAAAACTGTTTTTT. Its protein is CASSTRRTNEKLFF.

Only a few counts were recorded for this clonotype. The chain uses TRBV7-9 and TRBJ1-1; D not certain. Trimming shortened V by 5 bases and J by 6 bases, and 13 bases separated the two germline ends. CDR1 and CDR2 (germline): SEHNR, FQNEAQ (reference sequence). There are 13 residues in the CDR3. CDR3: CASSQFAVPEAFF. The DNA for the CDR3 is TGTGCCAGCAGCCAATTCGCAGTCCCTGAAGCTTTCTTT.

This chain joins TRBV11-2 and TRBJ1-2; D not certain. This CDR3 has 16 amino acids. The germline V and J ends were trimmed by 5 bases and 3 bases, with 19 bases remaining between them. Germline assignment: CDR1 SGHAT and CDR2 FQNNGV. The CDR3 loop is CASSPAATSGYYGYTF. The CDR3, as DNA: TGTGCCAGCAGCCCAGCGGCCACTTCGGGATACTATGGCTACACCTTC.

The gene calls are TRBV7-9 and TRBJ1-2; TRBD1 is a possible D gene (6 bases). Germline CDR1 is SEHNR and CDR2 is FQNEAQ (reference sequence). V was cut by 5 bases and J by 3 bases, with 13 bases left in between. This CDR3 has 14 residues. DNA for the CDR3: TGTGCCAGCAGCCGGGGGGACACATACTATGGCTACACCTTC. Translated: CASSRGDTYYGYTF.